One sample yielded the 29 T cell receptor beta chains listed below, sequenced in a study of Graves' ophthalmopathy and Graves' hyperthyroidism. Using RNA transcripts, the TCR beta CDR3 regions were amplified. The library came from an HTBI-primed first-round RT-PCR and a second-round multiplex PCR. TCRdb reprocessed the multiplex PCR reads via MiXCR and lists one record per CDR3 protein. This sample has about 370,000 distinct CDR3 sequences; about 15% occur once, and the top ten carry roughly 2.3%. The sample consisted of peripheral blood. The receptors were gathered from an adult woman with stable Graves' hyperthyroidism.

In this sample, this clonotype turned up many times. The V and J genes are TRBV28 and TRBJ1-2, with TRBD1 identical over 7 bases. J lost 6 bases, V lost 10 bases, and 20 bases had no gene match. The CDR3 consists of 16 residues. Germline CDR1 MDHEN, CDR2 SYDVKM. The CDR3 loop is CAIPRSITGVMDGYTF. The CDR3, as DNA: TGTGCCATCCCTCGTTCCATTACAGGGGTGATGGATGGCTACACCTTC.

In its sample, this clonotype was seen a few times. This sequence joins TRBV12-3 or TRBV12-4 and TRBJ2-7; 8 bases are shared with TRBD1. With 8 bases clipped from V and 6 bases from J, the junction kept 9 bases outside the gene matches. This CDR3 contains 13 residues. The CDR3 sequence: CASQSDRAGEQYF. In DNA, the CDR3 is TGTGCCAGCCAGTCGGACAGGGCAGGCGAGCAGTACTTC.

This clonotype was observed at least ten times. The gene calls are TRBV19 and TRBJ2-5; weak D call: TRBD1 (5 bases). V was shortened by 5 bases and J by 4 bases, with 17 bases between the two germline ends. The CDR3 sequence is 15 residues long. Germline loops: CDR1 LNHDA, CDR2 SQIVND (reference sequence). The CDR3 DNA sequence: TGTGCCAGTAGTCCCCGGACACAAAGGGGAGAGACCCAGTACTTC. Its protein product is CASSPRTQRGETQYF. The full variable domain, in which reference TRBV19 and TRBJ2-5 provide the parts outside the CDR3, is DGGITQSPKYLFRKEGQNVTLSCEQNLNHDAMYWYRQDPGQGLRLIYYSQIVNDFQKGDIAEGYSVSREKKESFPLTVTSAQKNPTAFYLCASSPRTQRGETQYFGPGTRLLVL.

This clonotype appeared many times. The V and J genes are TRBV6-2 or TRBV6-3 and TRBJ2-7; D is ambiguous. This CDR3 contains 13 residues. Germline loops: CDR1 MNHEY, CDR2 SVGEGT. Deletions cut 2 bases from V and 3 bases from J, with 8 bases between. CDR3 in DNA: TGTGCCAGCAGTTACCGTGACCTCTACGAGCAGTACTTC. Amino acids: CASSYRDLYEQYF.

This clonotype has only a few counts. The genes are TRBV28 and TRBJ2-7; 7 bases are a match to TRBD1. CDR3 size: 12 residues. V shed 4 bases and J 7 bases; nucleotides not matched to a gene: 4. CDR1 is MDHEN and CDR2 is SYDVKM in the germline V gene. Here the CDR3 DNA reads TGTGCCAGCAGTTACAGGGGTGGTGAGCAGTACTTC. Translation gives CASSYRGGEQYF.

The chain combines TRBV6-1 with TRBJ2-7, with 10 positions matching TRBD1. Trimming at V came to 5 bases and at J to 4 bases, leaving 8 bases not matched to a gene. This CDR3 has 15 amino acids. The germline V gene has CDR1 MNHNS and CDR2 SASEGT. CDR3 protein: CASSTDPGQGYEQYF. The CDR3 DNA reads TGTGCCAGCAGTACAGATCCGGGACAGGGGTACGAGCAGTACTTC.

This sequence joins TRBV15 and TRBJ1-1; D gene ambiguous. Trimming left V 0 bases short and J 5 bases short, with 1 base between. CDR3 length: 11 amino acids. Germline values: CDR1 LNHNV, CDR2 YYDKDF (reference sequence). CDR3 nucleotides: TGTGCCACCAGCAGAGAAACTGAAGCTTTCTTT. Protein sequence: CATSRETEAFF.

The chain's CDR3 is CASSSLGGHREAFF. CDR3 in DNA: TGTGCCAGCAGCTCCCTAGGGGGGCACCGTGAAGCTTTCTTT. V and J are TRBV7-2 and TRBJ1-1; a possible D gene is TRBD1 (6 bases). Looked up from germline, CDR1 is SGHTA and CDR2 is FQGNSA. Between the trimmed V and J ends, which lost 4 bases and 7 bases, there was a span of 16 bases. CDR3 length equals 14 residues.

The V call is TRBV19, the J call TRBJ2-7, with 7 bases lining up with TRBD2. Germline V gene lookup returns CDR1 LNHDA and CDR2 SQIVND (reference sequence). CDR3 length equals 15 residues. Germline trimming cut 4 bases from V and 0 bases from J; bases unmatched to any gene: 6. CDR3 nucleotides: TGTGCCAGTAGTACGGTAGCGGGCAACTCCTACGAGCAGTACTTC. Encoded protein: CASSTVAGNSYEQYF.

The chain recombines TRBV27 with TRBJ1-1; D unclear. V was trimmed by 6 bases and J by 6 bases, leaving 17 bases between them. This CDR3 contains 14 residues. Per germline, CDR1 MNHEY and CDR2 SMNVEV (reference sequence). The CDR3 region has the DNA TGTGCCAGCAGCTCCAGACACTTGAGGGCTGAAGCTTTCTTT. Translated, it gives CASSSRHLRAEAFF.

This chain uses TRBV11-3 with TRBJ2-5, with D perhaps matching TRBD2 (5 bases). CDR1 and CDR2 from the germline V gene are SGHNT and YENEEA. The V end lost 3 bases, the J end lost 2 bases, and 7 bases lay between the germline ends. This CDR3 is 13 amino acids long. CDR3 DNA: TGTGCCAGCAGCTTCCCGGGGCAAGAGACCCAGTACTTC. Amino acids: CASSFPGQETQYF.

This clonotype came up a few times. This chain connects TRBV5-1 to TRBJ2-4; 8 bases align to TRBD2. With V trimmed by 0 bases and J by 0 bases, 5 bases remained unmatched. This CDR3 has 17 residues. Germline assignment: CDR1 SGHRS and CDR2 YFSETQ. The CDR3 loop reads CASSLVAGTLAKNIQYF. CDR3 in DNA: TGCGCCAGCAGCTTGGTAGCGGGAACACTAGCCAAAAACATTCAGTACTTC.

The chain couples TRBV30 to TRBJ2-3; D gene ambiguous. The CDR3 is 14 residues long. CDR1 is GTSNPN and CDR2 is SVGIG in the germline V gene (reference sequence). V was pared by 1 base and J by 4 bases, with 12 bases between. CDR3 coding DNA: TGTGCCTGGAGTGCGAATCTTAGGGCAGATACGCAGTATTTT. Translation gives CAWSANLRADTQYF.

This clonotype was counted at least ten times. The gene calls are TRBV6-2 or TRBV6-3 and TRBJ2-7; D remains unclear. CDR3 length: 13 amino acids. Germline assignment: CDR1 MNHEY and CDR2 SVGEGT. Trimming removed 6 bases at V and 7 bases at J, with 16 bases between. This chain's CDR3 is CASRGGAPGEQYF. The CDR3 DNA reads TGTGCCAGCAGGGGCGGAGCCCCTGGTGAGCAGTACTTC.

This clonotype was detected many times. This rearrangement joins TRBV28 to TRBJ1-3, with a tentative D call TRBD1 (5 bases). This CDR3 spans 15 amino acids. V lost 8 bases, J lost 3 bases, and 17 bases lay in between. Germline V gives CDR1 MDHEN, CDR2 SYDVKM. In DNA, the CDR3 is TGTGCCAGCCCTTGGCGGGGGATCAGTGGAAACACCATATATTTT. It encodes CASPWRGISGNTIYF.

The chain employs TRBV2 and TRBJ1-2; D is unresolved. The ends were cut back, 1 base at V and 6 bases at J, with 12 bases in the middle. Germline assignment: CDR1 SNHLY and CDR2 FYNNEI. The CDR3 spans 14 residues. The CDR3 sequence is CASSEVRVSNGYTF. The CDR3 DNA sequence: TGTGCCAGCAGTGAAGTAAGGGTCTCCAATGGCTACACCTTC. The full variable domain, rest sourced from reference TRBV2 and TRBJ1-2, is EPEVTQTPSHQVTQMGQEVILRCVPISNHLYFYWYRQILGQKVEFLVSFYNNEISEKSEIFDDQFSVERPDGSNFTLKIRSTKLEDSAMYFCASSEVRVSNGYTFGSGTRLTVV.

This clonotype occurred many times. The chain has TRBV12-3 or TRBV12-4 and TRBJ2-7; perhaps TRBD1 as D (6 bases). This CDR3 has 15 amino acids. V was cut by 5 bases and J by 3 bases, with 17 bases left in between. For the CDR3, the DNA is TGTGCCAGCAGTCCTGGCTGGGACATCCTCTACGAGCAGTACTTC. The encoded protein is CASSPGWDILYEQYF.

This clonotype was counted ten times or more. CDR3 in DNA: TGCGCCAGCAGCTTGGCCTGGGCCTCCGACGAGACCCAGTACTTC. Translation gives CASSLAWASDETQYF. This chain joins TRBV5-1 and TRBJ2-5; D not resolved. The V gene lost 0 bases and the J gene lost 5 bases, with 14 bases spanning the gap. The germline V gene has CDR1 SGHRS and CDR2 YFSETQ. The CDR3 is 15 amino acids.

This clonotype was counted many times. The chain links TRBV7-3 to TRBJ2-5, with 8 bases that match TRBD2. The germline gives CDR1 SGHTA, CDR2 FQGTGA. The V segment lost 2 bases and the J segment 4 bases; nucleotides outside the gene matches: 6. The CDR3 runs 15 residues. The CDR3 is CASSLGIAGSETQYF. The CDR3 region has the DNA TGTGCCAGCAGCTTAGGAATAGCGGGATCAGAGACCCAGTACTTC.

This clonotype was found many times. The V gene is TRBV10-2, the J gene TRBJ2-6, with 8 bases matching TRBD1. With V trimmed by 0 bases and J by 2 bases, 3 bases remained unmatched. The CDR3 totals 17 residues. The V gene's germline CDR1 is WSHSY and CDR2 SAAADI. CDR3 in amino acids: CASSESGQDTGANVLTF. The CDR3 nucleotides read TGCGCCAGCAGTGAGTCGGGACAGGACACTGGGGCCAACGTCCTGACTTTC.

This clonotype was seen repeatedly, ten times or more. This chain links TRBV28 with TRBJ2-7; 8 nucleotides agree with TRBD1. V was clipped by 7 bases and J by 1 base; unmatched bases: 9. This CDR3 is built from 15 residues. The germline gives CDR1 MDHEN, CDR2 SYDVKM. CDR3 in amino acids: CASTSRWDRSYEQYF. The CDR3 DNA follows: TGTGCCAGCACCTCCCGCTGGGACAGGTCCTACGAGCAGTACTTC.

In DNA form, the CDR3 reads TGTGCCAGCAGTACCATCTCCCTCAGGGAGCTGTTTTTT. Translating gives CASSTISLRELFF. The V gene is TRBV2, the J gene TRBJ2-2; D unclear. The germline CDR1 and CDR2 sequences are SNHLY and FYNNEI. V lost 5 bases to trimming and J lost 9 bases, with 13 bases between them. This CDR3 has 13 amino acids.

This clonotype was counted ten times or more. This sequence joins TRBV30 and TRBJ2-7; 15 nucleotides align to TRBD2. V lost 7 bases to trimming and J lost 6 bases; unmatched junction nucleotides: 10. Germline CDR1 GTSNPN, CDR2 SVGIG (reference sequence). The CDR3 totals 15 residues. CDR3: CASQGLAGGTLEQYF. As DNA, the CDR3 is TGTGCCTCCCAGGGACTAGCGGGAGGTACCCTCGAGCAGTACTTC.

This clonotype was observed a single time. A read error is likely, as this CDR3 ends without the conserved phenylalanine or tryptophan. V usage is TRBV14 and J usage is TRBJ1-2; D not certain. The germline gives CDR1 SGHDN, CDR2 FVKESK. The CDR3 consists of 12 residues. The CDR3, as DNA: TGTGCCGGCAGCCAAGACTCCGATGGCTACACCCTC. This gives the protein CAGSQDSDGYTL.

This clonotype was observed at least ten times. V gene TRBV28 combines with J gene TRBJ2-3; unclear D gene. V was pared by 4 bases and J by 0 bases, with 11 bases between. The germline V gene has CDR1 MDHEN and CDR2 SYDVKM. The CDR3 extends over 15 amino acids. For the CDR3, the DNA is TGTGCCAGCAGTTCTCCACCAGCTAGCACAGATACGCAGTATTTT. It yields the protein CASSSPPASTDTQYF.

This clonotype appeared many times. The V and J genes are TRBV20-1 and TRBJ1-2; the D gene is possibly TRBD1 (5 bases). This CDR3 region has 12 residues. V lost 5 bases and J 5 bases, leaving 12 bases between the germline ends. Germline V gene sequence: CDR1 DFQATT, CDR2 SNEGSKA (reference sequence). The CDR3 DNA reads TGCAGTGCTCGTCGGGGGAGTTATGGCTACACCTTC. This codes for CSARRGSYGYTF.

This clonotype was counted at least ten times. V is TRBV12-5 and J is TRBJ2-7; 8 positions match TRBD2. Germline V gene sequence: CDR1 LGHNT, CDR2 FRNRAP. This CDR3 comprises 16 residues. V lost 2 bases to trimming and J lost 2 bases; unmatched junction nucleotides: 8. CDR3 DNA sequence: TGTGCTAGTGGTTTGAAGTCGACTAGCGAAACCTACGAGCAGTACTTC. It specifies CASGLKSTSETYEQYF.

This clonotype was observed at least ten times. V usage is TRBV6-1 and J usage is TRBJ2-5; 13 bases are shared with TRBD2. With 5 bases clipped from V and 4 bases from J, the junction kept 7 bases outside the gene matches. Looked up from germline, CDR1 is MNHNS and CDR2 is SASEGT. This CDR3 is 16 amino acids long. CDR3 nucleotide sequence: TGTGCCAGCAGTCTCCGACGGACTAGCGGGAGAGAGACCCAGTACTTC. It encodes CASSLRRTSGRETQYF.

The sample holds many counts of this clonotype. The chain recombines TRBV5-5 with TRBJ2-7, with 8 bases lining up with TRBD1. The CDR3 covers 15 residues. V lost 2 bases to trimming and J lost 2 bases; unmatched junction nucleotides: 6. The germline gives CDR1 SGHKS, CDR2 YYEKEE (reference sequence). For the CDR3, the DNA is TGTGCCAGCAGCTTAGTTGGACAGGGAACCTACGAGCAGTACTTC. It codes for CASSLVGQGTYEQYF.